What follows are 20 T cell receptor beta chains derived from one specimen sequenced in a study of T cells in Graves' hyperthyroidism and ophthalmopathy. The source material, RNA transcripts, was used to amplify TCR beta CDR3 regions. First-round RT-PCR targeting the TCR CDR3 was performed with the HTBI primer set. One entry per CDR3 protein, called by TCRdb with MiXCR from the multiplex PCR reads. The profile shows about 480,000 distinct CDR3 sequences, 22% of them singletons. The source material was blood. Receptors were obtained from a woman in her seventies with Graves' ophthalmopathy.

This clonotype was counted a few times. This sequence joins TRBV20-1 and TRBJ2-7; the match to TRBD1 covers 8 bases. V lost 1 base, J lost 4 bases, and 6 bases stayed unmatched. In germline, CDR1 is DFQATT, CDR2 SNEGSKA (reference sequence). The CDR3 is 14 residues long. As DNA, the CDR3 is TGCAGTGCTAGAGCCGCGGACAGGGAGTACGAGCAGTACTTC. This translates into CSARAADREYEQYF.

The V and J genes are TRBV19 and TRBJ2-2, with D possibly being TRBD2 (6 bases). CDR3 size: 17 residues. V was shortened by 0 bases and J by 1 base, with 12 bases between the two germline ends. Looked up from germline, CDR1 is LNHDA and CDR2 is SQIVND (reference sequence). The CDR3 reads CASSIDLLGGNTGELFF. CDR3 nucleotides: TGTGCCAGTAGTATAGACCTGTTGGGGGGGAACACCGGGGAGCTGTTTTTT.

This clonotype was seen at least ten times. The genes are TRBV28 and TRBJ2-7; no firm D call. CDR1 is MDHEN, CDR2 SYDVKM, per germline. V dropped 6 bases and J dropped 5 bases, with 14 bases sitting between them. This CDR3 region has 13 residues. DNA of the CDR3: TGTGCCAGCAGAGAGACCTTATCTCACGAGCAGTACTTC. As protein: CASRETLSHEQYF.

CDR3 nucleotides: TGCAGTGCGACACAGGAACTATCCTACGAGCAGTACTTC. It yields the protein CSATQELSYEQYF. The chain carries TRBV20-1 and TRBJ2-7; possible D gene TRBD1, 5 bases. The CDR3 runs to 13 residues. Germline loops: CDR1 DFQATT, CDR2 SNEGSKA (reference sequence). V lost 6 bases to trimming and J lost 1 base, with 13 bases between them.

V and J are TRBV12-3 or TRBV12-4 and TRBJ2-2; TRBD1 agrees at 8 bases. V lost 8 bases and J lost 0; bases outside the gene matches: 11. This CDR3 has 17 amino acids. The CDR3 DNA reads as TGTGCCAGCTCACCACCCGGACAGGGTCCGAACACCGGGGAGCTGTTTTTT. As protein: CASSPPGQGPNTGELFF.

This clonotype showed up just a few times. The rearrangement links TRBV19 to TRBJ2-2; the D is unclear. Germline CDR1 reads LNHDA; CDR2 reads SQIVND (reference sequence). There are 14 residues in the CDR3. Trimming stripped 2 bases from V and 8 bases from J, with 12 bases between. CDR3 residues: CASSIIRDRGELFF. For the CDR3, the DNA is TGTGCCAGTAGTATAATTAGGGATCGAGGGGAGCTGTTTTTT.

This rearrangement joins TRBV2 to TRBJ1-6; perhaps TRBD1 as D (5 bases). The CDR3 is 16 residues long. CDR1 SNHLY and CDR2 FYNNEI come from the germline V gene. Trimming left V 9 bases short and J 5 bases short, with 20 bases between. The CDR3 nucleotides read TGTGCCAGGAAGCAGGTTCCCGGGACGGATAATTCACCCCTCCACTTT. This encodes CARKQVPGTDNSPLHF.

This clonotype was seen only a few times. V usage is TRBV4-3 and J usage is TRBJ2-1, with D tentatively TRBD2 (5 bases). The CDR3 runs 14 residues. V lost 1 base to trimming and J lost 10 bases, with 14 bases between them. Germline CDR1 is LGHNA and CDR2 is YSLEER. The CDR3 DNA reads TGCGCCAGCAGCCAAGCGGGGTTCCTAACAGAGCAGTTCTTC. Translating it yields CASSQAGFLTEQFF.

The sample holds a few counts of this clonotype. The CDR3 DNA reads as TGCGCCAGCAGCATACAGGGGTCTGGAAACACCATATATTTT. Translation: CASSIQGSGNTIYF. V and J are TRBV5-1 and TRBJ1-3; 7 bases agree with TRBD1. The CDR3 extends over 14 amino acids. J was trimmed by 1 base and V by 4 bases; bases with no gene match: 2. The germline gives CDR1 SGHRS, CDR2 YFSETQ.

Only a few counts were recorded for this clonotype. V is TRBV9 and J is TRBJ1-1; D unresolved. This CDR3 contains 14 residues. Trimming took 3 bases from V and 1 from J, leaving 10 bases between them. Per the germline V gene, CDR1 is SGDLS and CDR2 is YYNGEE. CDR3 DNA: TGTGCCAGCAGCGGAGGACTTAGGAACACTGAAGCTTTCTTT. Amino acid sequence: CASSGGLRNTEAFF.

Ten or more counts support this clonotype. In nucleotides, the CDR3 is TGTGCCAGCAAGCGGGGACAGGGGAGTGAAAAACTGTTTTTT. Protein sequence: CASKRGQGSEKLFF. The V gene is TRBV2, the J gene TRBJ1-4; the match to TRBD1 covers 10 bases. Germline V gives CDR1 SNHLY, CDR2 FYNNEI. V lost 7 bases to trimming and J lost 7 bases; unmatched junction nucleotides: 6. The CDR3 sequence is 14 residues long.

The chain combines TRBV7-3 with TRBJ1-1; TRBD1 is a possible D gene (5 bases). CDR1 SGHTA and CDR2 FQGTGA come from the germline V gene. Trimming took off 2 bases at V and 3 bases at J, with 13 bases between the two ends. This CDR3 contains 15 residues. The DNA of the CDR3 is TGTGCCAGCAGCTTATCCCCCGGCAGGGACACTGAAGCTTTCTTT. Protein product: CASSLSPGRDTEAFF.

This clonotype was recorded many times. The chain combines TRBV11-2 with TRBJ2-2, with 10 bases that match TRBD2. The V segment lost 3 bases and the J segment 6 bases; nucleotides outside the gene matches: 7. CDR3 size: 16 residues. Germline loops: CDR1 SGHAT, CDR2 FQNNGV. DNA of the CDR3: TGTGCCAGCAGCTTGAGGGCTAGCGGGAGCGCCGGGGAGCTGTTTTTT. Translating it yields CASSLRASGSAGELFF.

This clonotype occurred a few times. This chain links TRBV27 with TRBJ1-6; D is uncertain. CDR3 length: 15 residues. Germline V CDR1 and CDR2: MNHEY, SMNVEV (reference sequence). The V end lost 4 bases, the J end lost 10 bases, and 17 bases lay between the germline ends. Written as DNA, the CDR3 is TGTGCCAGCAGTTCCCTGGATATTGTCAAGTCACCCCTCCACTTT. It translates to CASSSLDIVKSPLHF.

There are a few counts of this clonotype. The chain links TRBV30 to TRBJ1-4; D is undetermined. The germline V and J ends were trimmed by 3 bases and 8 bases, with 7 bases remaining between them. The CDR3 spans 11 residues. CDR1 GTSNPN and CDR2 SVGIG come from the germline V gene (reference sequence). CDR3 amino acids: CAWRRAEKLFF. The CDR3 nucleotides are TGTGCCTGGAGGAGGGCCGAAAAACTGTTTTTT.

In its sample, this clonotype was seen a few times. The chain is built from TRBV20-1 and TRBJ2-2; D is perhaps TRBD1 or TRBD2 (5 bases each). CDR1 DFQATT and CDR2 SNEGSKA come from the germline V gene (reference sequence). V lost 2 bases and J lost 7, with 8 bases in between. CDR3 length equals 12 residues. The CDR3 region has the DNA TGCAGTGCTAGAAAGGGGAGCGGGGAGCTGTTTTTT. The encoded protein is CSARKGSGELFF.

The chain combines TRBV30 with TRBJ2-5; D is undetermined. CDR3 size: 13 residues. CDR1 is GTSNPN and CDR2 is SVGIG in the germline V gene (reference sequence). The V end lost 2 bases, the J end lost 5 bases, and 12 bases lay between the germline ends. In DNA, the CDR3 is TGTGCCTGGAGTACACGTCACCGGGAGACCCAGTACTTC. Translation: CAWSTRHRETQYF.

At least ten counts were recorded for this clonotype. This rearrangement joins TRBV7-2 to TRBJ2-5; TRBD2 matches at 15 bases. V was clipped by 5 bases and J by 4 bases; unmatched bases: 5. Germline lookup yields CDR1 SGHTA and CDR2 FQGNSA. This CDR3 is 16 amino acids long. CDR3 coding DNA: TGTGCCAGCAGCCTCCGGACTAGCGGGAGGGGAGAGACCCAGTACTTC. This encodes CASSLRTSGRGETQYF.

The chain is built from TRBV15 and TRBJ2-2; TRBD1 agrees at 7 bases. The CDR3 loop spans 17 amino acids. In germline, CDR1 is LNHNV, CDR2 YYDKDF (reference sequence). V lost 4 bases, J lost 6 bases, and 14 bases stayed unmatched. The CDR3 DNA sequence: TGTGCCACCAGCAAAGAGAAGAGGGGGCTTCTGGCCGGGGAGCTGTTTTTT. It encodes CATSKEKRGLLAGELFF.

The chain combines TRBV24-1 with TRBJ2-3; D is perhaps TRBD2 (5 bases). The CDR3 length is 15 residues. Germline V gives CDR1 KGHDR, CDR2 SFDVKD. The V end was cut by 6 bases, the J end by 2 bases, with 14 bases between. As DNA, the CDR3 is TGTGCCACCAGTAGGACTGGCGGATACACAGATACGCAGTATTTT. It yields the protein CATSRTGGYTDTQYF.